A single sample is the source of the 22 T cell receptor beta chains below, sequenced in a study of cytomegalovirus exposure and HLA in healthy donors. This table comes from immunoSEQ multiplex PCR, and its TCRdb copy is limited to in-frame clones, with some not included. The sample consists of tens of thousands of clones, around 90% of them appearing once. Sequencing input: PBMCs. The receptors originated from a woman aged 18 to 35 in good health and CMV-seropositive.

V is TRBV11-2 and J is TRBJ2-1; TRBD2 agrees at 8 bases. Trimming cost V 3 bases and J 5 bases; bases outside gene matches: 6. The V gene's germline CDR1 is SGHAT and CDR2 FQNNGV. CDR3 length equals 15 residues. The CDR3 region is CASSLIRGGHNEQFF. The DNA of the CDR3 is TGTGCCAGCAGCTTGATCCGGGGGGGACACAATGAGCAGTTCTTC. The entire variable domain, with the rest obtained from reference TRBV11-2 and TRBJ2-1, is as follows: EAGVAQSPRYKIIEKRQSVAFWCNPISGHATLYWYQQILGQGPKLLIQFQNNGVVDDSQLPKDRFSAERLKGVDSTLKIQPAKLEDSAVYLCASSLIRGGHNEQFFGPGTRLTVL.

The chain employs TRBV18 and TRBJ1-1; unclear D gene. This CDR3 has 14 amino acids. Germline loops: CDR1 KGHSH, CDR2 LQKENI. Trimming took 1 base from V and 3 from J, leaving 9 bases between them. The CDR3 coding sequence is TGTGCCAGCTCACCACGGCGGGGAGACACTGAAGCTTTCTTT. Amino acid sequence: CASSPRRGDTEAFF. Looking up the rest from reference TRBV18 and TRBJ1-1 gives the full variable domain: NAGVMQNPRHLVRRRGQEARLRCSPMKGHSHVYWYRQLPEEGLKFMVYLQKENIIDESGMPKERFSAEFPKEGPSILRIQQVVRGDSAAYFCASSPRRGDTEAFFGQGTRLTVV.

The chain employs TRBV6-6 and TRBJ1-4; TRBD1 matches at 11 bases. Germline CDR1 reads MNHNY; CDR2 reads SVGAGI (reference sequence). The CDR3 is 14 residues long. J gave up 10 bases and V 6 bases, and 7 bases lay outside the gene matches. The DNA of the CDR3 is TGTGCCAGCAGAGGAGTAGGGACAGGGGGAAAACTGTTTTTT. Translation gives CASRGVGTGGKLFF.

The gene calls are TRBV6-5 and TRBJ2-3; 12 bases fit TRBD2. With V trimmed by 4 bases and J by 2 bases, 4 bases remained unmatched. CDR1 MNHEY and CDR2 SVGAGI come from the germline V gene. This CDR3 has 16 residues. The CDR3 DNA sequence: TGTGCCAGCAGTTCTAGCGGGGGGGGGACCACAGATACGCAGTATTTT. Its translation: CASSSSGGGTTDTQYF.

This chain uses TRBV7-9 with TRBJ1-5, with 7 bases aligning to TRBD1. V lost 1 base and J lost 4; bases outside the gene matches: 10. The CDR3 is made up of 17 amino acids. Germline CDR1 reads SEHNR; CDR2 reads FQNEAQ (reference sequence). The CDR3 loop reads CASSLEGGQKFNQPQHF. In DNA form, the CDR3 reads TGTGCCAGCAGCTTAGAAGGGGGCCAGAAATTTAATCAGCCCCAGCATTTT.

This rearrangement joins TRBV6-1 to TRBJ2-1; D is uncertain. CDR3 length: 13 residues. V was shortened by 7 bases and J by 8 bases, with 15 bases between the two germline ends. The V gene's germline CDR1 is MNHNS and CDR2 SASEGT. CDR3 residues: CASTPDEVHEQFF. CDR3 DNA: TGTGCCAGCACCCCAGACGAGGTTCATGAGCAGTTCTTC.

The chain has TRBV5-6 and TRBJ2-5; the D gene is possibly TRBD2 (5 bases). Trimming removed 9 bases at V and 1 base at J, with 13 bases between. From germline, CDR1 is SGHDT and CDR2 YYEEEE. This CDR3 is built from 13 residues. DNA of the CDR3: TGTGCCACTAAACTAGTGTCCCAAGAGACCCAGTACTTC. Translating gives CATKLVSQETQYF.

The chain uses TRBV7-2 and TRBJ2-7, with D unclear. Germline V gene lookup returns CDR1 SGHTA and CDR2 FQGNSA. This CDR3 is 12 amino acids long. Trimming took off 5 bases at V and 6 bases at J, with 11 bases between the two ends. The CDR3 sequence: CASSLPGSEQYF. CDR3 in DNA: TGTGCCAGCAGCCTACCCGGGTCCGAGCAGTACTTC.

CDR3 nucleotides: TGTGCCAGTAGATTAGCGGGAGGCCCCTACAATGAGCAGTTCTTC. It yields the protein CASRLAGGPYNEQFF. This chain links TRBV19 with TRBJ2-1, with 10 bases identical to TRBD2. The J segment lost 2 bases and the V segment lost 6 bases, leaving 4 bases of the junction unmatched. The CDR3 contains 15 residues. Per germline, CDR1 LNHDA and CDR2 SQIVND (reference sequence).

V usage is TRBV9 and J usage is TRBJ1-2; tentatively, D is TRBD1 (5 bases). Looked up from germline, CDR1 is SGDLS and CDR2 is YYNGEE. V was trimmed by 2 bases and J by 10 bases, leaving 21 bases between them. This CDR3 has 15 residues. This CDR3 reads CASSVLGLESRDYTF. CDR3 bases: TGTGCCAGCAGCGTCCTGGGACTAGAGAGTCGCGACTACACCTTC.

The chain employs TRBV15 and TRBJ1-2; TRBD1 might be the D (6 bases). Germline CDR1 LNHNV, CDR2 YYDKDF (reference sequence). Trimming removed 3 bases from V and 8 bases from J, with 19 bases in between. CDR3 length equals 15 residues. The CDR3 loop reads CATSRALGGAGGYTF. CDR3 coding DNA: TGTGCCACCAGCAGGGCGTTGGGGGGGGCGGGAGGCTACACCTTC.

This rearrangement joins TRBV10-3 to TRBJ2-2; 8 nucleotides agree with TRBD1. The CDR3 covers 15 residues. Germline CDR1 ENHRY, CDR2 SYGVKD. J was trimmed by 3 bases and V by 8 bases; bases with no gene match: 8. CDR3 in DNA: TGTGCCATCCAAGGGACAGGCCGCGACACCGGGGAGCTGTTTTTT. Translation: CAIQGTGRDTGELFF.

The chain couples TRBV30 to TRBJ1-5, with TRBD1 as a possible D gene (6 bases). Between the trimmed V and J ends, which lost 1 base and 4 bases, there was a span of 11 bases. Germline V gene sequence: CDR1 GTSNPN, CDR2 SVGIG (reference sequence). The CDR3 runs 14 residues. As DNA, the CDR3 is TGTGCCTGGAGTGCTGGGACAATGAATCAGCCCCAGCATTTT. Protein sequence: CAWSAGTMNQPQHF.

CDR3 loop: CASSRVGLAGVSSYNEQFF. The CDR3 DNA is TGTGCCAGCAGCAGGGTGGGACTAGCGGGGGTCTCCTCCTACAATGAGCAGTTCTTC. The chain links TRBV7-9 to TRBJ2-1, with 14 positions matching TRBD2. The CDR3 is made up of 19 amino acids. The V gene's germline CDR1 is SEHNR and CDR2 FQNEAQ (reference sequence). Trimming cost V 5 bases and J 0 bases; bases outside gene matches: 9.

CDR3 sequence reads: CASSFQQGSNQPQHF. CDR3 in DNA: TGTGCCAGCAGCTTCCAACAGGGGAGCAATCAGCCCCAGCATTTT. The gene calls are TRBV7-2 and TRBJ1-5, with 7 nucleotides matching TRBD1. Per the germline V gene, CDR1 is SGHTA and CDR2 is FQGNSA. The CDR3 loop spans 15 amino acids. With V trimmed by 3 bases and J by 1 base, 3 bases remained unmatched.

This rearrangement joins TRBV28 to TRBJ1-2; 7 bases match TRBD1. The germline CDR1 and CDR2 sequences are MDHEN and SYDVKM. The junction had 3 bases not matched to a gene; V was cut back by 1 base and J by 7 bases. The CDR3 totals 13 residues. The CDR3, as DNA: TGTGCCAGCAGTTTATCACAGGGGAGTGGCTACACCTTC. It specifies CASSLSQGSGYTF.

V usage is TRBV6-1 and J usage is TRBJ1-3; the D is unclear. CDR3 length: 15 amino acids. Per the germline V gene, CDR1 is MNHNS and CDR2 is SASEGT. Trimming removed 1 base from V and 0 bases from J, with 7 bases in between. The CDR3 here is CASSEVTGSGNTIYF. The DNA of the CDR3 is TGTGCCAGCAGTGAAGTTACGGGCTCTGGAAACACCATATATTTT.

The gene calls are TRBV28 and TRBJ1-5, with 8 bases that match TRBD1. With V trimmed by 4 bases and J by 7 bases, 6 bases remained unmatched. Germline-derived CDR1 and CDR2 are MDHEN and SYDVKM. The CDR3 consists of 14 residues. CDR3 protein: CASSSGTGWQPQHF. The CDR3 bases are TGTGCCAGCAGTTCCGGGACAGGTTGGCAGCCCCAGCATTTT. The full variable domain, its missing parts supplied by reference TRBV28 and TRBJ1-5, is DVKVTQSSRYLVKRTGEKVFLECVQDMDHENMFWYRQDPGLGLRLIYFSYDVKMKEKGDIPEGYSVSREKKERFSLILESASTNQTSMYLCASSSGTGWQPQHFGDGTRLSIL.

V gene TRBV6-5 combines with J gene TRBJ2-2; 7 bases match TRBD1. The CDR3 contains 13 residues. J was trimmed by 5 bases and V by 7 bases; bases with no gene match: 4. Per the germline V gene, CDR1 is MNHEY and CDR2 is SVGAGI. CDR3 sequence: CASTRQGTGELFF. The CDR3 nucleotides are TGTGCCAGCACTCGACAGGGAACCGGGGAGCTGTTTTTT.

The chain carries TRBV28 and TRBJ2-1, with unresolved D. Germline lookup yields CDR1 MDHEN and CDR2 SYDVKM. Trimming cost V 4 bases and J 0 bases, with 25 bases left between them. CDR3 length: 20 amino acids. This CDR3 is CASSSAASLGAESSYNEQFF. CDR3 DNA: TGTGCCAGCAGTTCTGCCGCCTCTCTGGGTGCGGAGAGCTCCTACAATGAGCAGTTCTTC.

V gene TRBV5-6 combines with J gene TRBJ1-1; no reliable D call. This CDR3 spans 13 amino acids. V was clipped by 2 bases and J by 2 bases, with 7 bases between them. Germline CDR1 reads SGHDT; CDR2 reads YYEEEE. The CDR3 here is CASSFRGNTEAFF. Written as DNA, the CDR3 is TGTGCCAGCAGCTTCCGCGGAAACACTGAAGCTTTCTTT.

The chain carries TRBV5-5 and TRBJ1-2; D gene uncertain. Germline-derived CDR1 and CDR2 are SGHKS and YYEKEE (reference sequence). The CDR3 has 11 amino acids. Between the trimmed V and J ends, which lost 3 bases and 2 bases, there was a span of 2 bases. The CDR3 here is CASSSNYGYTF. The CDR3 coding sequence is TGTGCCAGCAGCTCGAACTATGGCTACACCTTC.